This TCR beta chain was sequenced for a study of monozygotic twins with cystic fibrosis. TCRdb keeps only in-frame clones here, not all; method: immunoSEQ multiplex PCR. The sample lists roughly 14,000 clones, 85% to 95% seen once, with around 9% in the top ten. V lost 7 bases, J lost 5 bases, and 3 bases stayed unmatched. Germline CDR1 reads SGHRS; CDR2 reads YFSETQ. The CDR3 extends over 14 amino acids. In its sample, this clone was seen once. The clonotype was recovered from a girl aged 2 to 10 with cystic fibrosis. Sequences were obtained from blood. The rearrangement uses TRBV5-1 and TRBJ2-2; 12 nucleotides align to TRBD2. Written as DNA, the CDR3 is TGCGCCAGCGGACTAGCGGGGAGAACCGGGGAGCTGTTTTTT. The encoded protein is CASGLAGRTGELFF.